The present T cell receptor beta chain was sequenced within a study of T cells in Graves' hyperthyroidism and ophthalmopathy. Overall study findings and caveats: Most thyroid clonotypes expanded above 0.001 appeared in blood too.

Those patients with uncontrolled infection, other autoimmune disease, pregnancy or lactation were excluded. RNA transcripts gave rise to amplified TCR beta CDR3 regions. HTBI primers were used for first-round RT-PCR of the TCR CDR3. Each CDR3 protein is one row after TCRdb ran MiXCR on the multiplex PCR reads. Of roughly 640,000 distinct CDR3 sequences detected, about 16% appear once; the ten largest clones hold more than 3%. CDR3 length: 15 amino acids. Per germline, CDR1 SGHVS and CDR2 FQNEAQ. V lost 5 bases, J lost 2 bases, and 13 bases lay in between. To note about this clonotype: Its antigen remains unknown.

The sequenced sample consisted of blood. This rearrangement joins TRBV7-8 to TRBJ1-5, with no clear D. The receptor was derived from a woman in her 40s with Graves' ophthalmopathy. This CDR3 is CASSPSVTRNQPQHF. The CDR3 region has the DNA TGTGCCAGCAGCCCCTCTGTGACCCGCAATCAGCCCCAGCATTTT.